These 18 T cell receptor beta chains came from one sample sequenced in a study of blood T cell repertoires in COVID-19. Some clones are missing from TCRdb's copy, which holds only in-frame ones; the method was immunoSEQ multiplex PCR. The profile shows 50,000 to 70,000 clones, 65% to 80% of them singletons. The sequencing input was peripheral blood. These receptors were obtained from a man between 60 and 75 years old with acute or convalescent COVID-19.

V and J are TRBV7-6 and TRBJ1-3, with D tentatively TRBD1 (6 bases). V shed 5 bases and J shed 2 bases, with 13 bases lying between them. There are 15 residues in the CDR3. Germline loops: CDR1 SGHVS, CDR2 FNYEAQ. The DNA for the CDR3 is TGTGCCAGCAGCCCACGGACAGCACCTGGAAACACCATATATTTT. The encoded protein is CASSPRTAPGNTIYF.

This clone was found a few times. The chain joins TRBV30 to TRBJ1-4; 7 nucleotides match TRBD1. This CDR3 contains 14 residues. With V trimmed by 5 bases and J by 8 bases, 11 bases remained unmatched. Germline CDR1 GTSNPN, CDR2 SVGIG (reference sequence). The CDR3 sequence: CAWGKGATREKLFF. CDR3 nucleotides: TGTGCCTGGGGGAAGGGGGCGACAAGGGAAAAACTGTTTTTT.

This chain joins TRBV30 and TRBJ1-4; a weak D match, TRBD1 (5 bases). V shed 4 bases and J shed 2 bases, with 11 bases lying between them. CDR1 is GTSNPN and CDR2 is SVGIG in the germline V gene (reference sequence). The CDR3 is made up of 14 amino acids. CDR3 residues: CAWNRGTTNEKLFF. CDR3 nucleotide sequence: TGTGCCTGGAATCGGGGGACGACTAATGAAAAACTGTTTTTT. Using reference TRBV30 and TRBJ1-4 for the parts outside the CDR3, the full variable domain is SQTIHQWPATLVQPVGSPLSLECTVEGTSNPNLYWYRQAAGRGLQLLFYSVGIGQISSEVPQNLSASRPQDRQFILSSKKLLLSDSGFYLCAWNRGTTNEKLFFGSGTQLSVL.

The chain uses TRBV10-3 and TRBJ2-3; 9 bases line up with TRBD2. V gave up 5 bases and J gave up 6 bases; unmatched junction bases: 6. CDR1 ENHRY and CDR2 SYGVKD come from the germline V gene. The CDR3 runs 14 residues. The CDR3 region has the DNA TGTGCCATCAGTATAGCGGGAGTAGGGGATACGCAGTATTTT. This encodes CAISIAGVGDTQYF.

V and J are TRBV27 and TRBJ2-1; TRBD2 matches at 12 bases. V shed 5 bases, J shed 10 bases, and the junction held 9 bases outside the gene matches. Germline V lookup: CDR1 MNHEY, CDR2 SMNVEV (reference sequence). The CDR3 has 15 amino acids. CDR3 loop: CASSATTSGRGEQFF. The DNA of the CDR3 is TGTGCCAGCAGTGCCACGACTAGCGGGAGAGGGGAGCAGTTCTTC.

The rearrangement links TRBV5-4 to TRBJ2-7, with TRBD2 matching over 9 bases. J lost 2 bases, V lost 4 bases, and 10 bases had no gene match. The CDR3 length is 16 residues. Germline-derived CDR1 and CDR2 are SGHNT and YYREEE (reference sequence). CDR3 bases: TGTGCCAGCAGCGCACTAGCGGGCTCCCTAACCTACGAGCAGTACTTC. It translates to CASSALAGSLTYEQYF.

The CDR3 bases are TGCAGCGCTTCGGACACCCTAGAGACCCAGTACTTC. Translation: CSASDTLETQYF. The genes are TRBV29-1 and TRBJ2-5; possible D gene TRBD1, 5 bases. Germline CDR1 and CDR2: SQVTM and ANQGSEA. The V end was cut by 7 bases, the J end by 4 bases, with 13 bases between. CDR3 length: 12 amino acids.

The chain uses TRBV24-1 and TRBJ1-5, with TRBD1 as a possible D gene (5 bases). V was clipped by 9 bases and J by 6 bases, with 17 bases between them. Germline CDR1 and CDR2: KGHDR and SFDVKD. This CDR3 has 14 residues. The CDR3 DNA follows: TGTGCCACCTCAAAAGGGGAAGACGGTCAGCCCCAGCATTTT. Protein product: CATSKGEDGQPQHF.

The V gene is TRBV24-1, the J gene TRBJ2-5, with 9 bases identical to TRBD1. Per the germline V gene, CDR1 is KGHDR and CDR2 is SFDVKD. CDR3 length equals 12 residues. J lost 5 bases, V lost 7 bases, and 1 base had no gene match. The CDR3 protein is CATSDRGETQYF. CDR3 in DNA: TGTGCCACCAGCGACAGGGGGGAGACCCAGTACTTC.

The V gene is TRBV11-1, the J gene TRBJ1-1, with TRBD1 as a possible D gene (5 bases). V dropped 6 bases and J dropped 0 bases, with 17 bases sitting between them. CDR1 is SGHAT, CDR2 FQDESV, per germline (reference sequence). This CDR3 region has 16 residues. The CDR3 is CASSPGGSIMNTEAFF. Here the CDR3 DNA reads TGTGCCAGCAGTCCCGGGGGAAGTATAATGAACACTGAAGCTTTCTTT.

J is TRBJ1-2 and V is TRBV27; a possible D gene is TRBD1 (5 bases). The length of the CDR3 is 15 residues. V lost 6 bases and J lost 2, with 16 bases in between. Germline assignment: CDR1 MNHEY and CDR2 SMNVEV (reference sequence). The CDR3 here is CASSGGGSVNYGYTF. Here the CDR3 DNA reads TGTGCCAGCAGCGGGGGGGGAAGTGTAAACTATGGCTACACCTTC.

The chain's CDR3 is CASSPSTGQVETQYF. CDR3 DNA sequence: TGTGCCAGCTCACCATCTACCGGACAGGTAGAGACCCAGTACTTC. The J gene is TRBJ2-5, the V gene TRBV18; 7 nucleotides agree with TRBD1. After removal of 2 bases from V and 4 bases from J, the junction contained 7 bases not matched to a gene. CDR1 is KGHSH, CDR2 LQKENI, per germline. This CDR3 contains 15 residues.

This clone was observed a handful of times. The CDR3 DNA sequence: TGCGCCAGCAGCTTGTGGCGGTACAATGAGCAGTTCTTC. This encodes CASSLWRYNEQFF. The chain carries TRBV5-1 and TRBJ2-1; no reliable D call. The length of the CDR3 is 13 residues. Trimming pared 1 base from V and 4 bases from J, leaving 6 bases between. CDR1 SGHRS and CDR2 YFSETQ come from the germline V gene.

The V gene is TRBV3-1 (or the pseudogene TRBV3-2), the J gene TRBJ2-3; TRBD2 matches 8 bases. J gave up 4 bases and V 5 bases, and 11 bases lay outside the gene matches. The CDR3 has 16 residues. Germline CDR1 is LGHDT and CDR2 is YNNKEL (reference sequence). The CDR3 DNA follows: TGTGCCAGCAGCGGCCCTCAGCGGGAGAGACCAGATACGCAGTATTTT. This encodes CASSGPQRERPDTQYF.

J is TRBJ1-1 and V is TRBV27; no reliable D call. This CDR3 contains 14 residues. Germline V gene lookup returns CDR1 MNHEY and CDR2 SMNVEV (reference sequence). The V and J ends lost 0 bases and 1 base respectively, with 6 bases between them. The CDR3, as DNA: TGTGCCAGCAGTTTATCGCTAGGGAACACTGAAGCTTTCTTT. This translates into CASSLSLGNTEAFF.

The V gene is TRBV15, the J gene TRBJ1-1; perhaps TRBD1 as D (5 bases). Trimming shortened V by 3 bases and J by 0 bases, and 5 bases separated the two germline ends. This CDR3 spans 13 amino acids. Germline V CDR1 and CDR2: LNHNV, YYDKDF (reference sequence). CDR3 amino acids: CATSRDMNTEAFF. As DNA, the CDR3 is TGTGCCACCAGCAGGGACATGAACACTGAAGCTTTCTTT.

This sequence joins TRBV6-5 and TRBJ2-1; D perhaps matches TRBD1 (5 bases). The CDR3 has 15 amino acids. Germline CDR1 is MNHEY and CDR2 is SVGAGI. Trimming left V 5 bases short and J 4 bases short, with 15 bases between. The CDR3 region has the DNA TGTGCCAGCAGTACAACAGGCGGAACATACAATGAGCAGTTCTTC. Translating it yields CASSTTGGTYNEQFF.

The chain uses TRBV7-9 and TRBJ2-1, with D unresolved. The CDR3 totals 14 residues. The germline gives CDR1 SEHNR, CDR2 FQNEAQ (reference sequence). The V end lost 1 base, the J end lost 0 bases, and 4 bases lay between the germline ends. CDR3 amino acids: CASSLVSSYNEQFF. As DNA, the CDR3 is TGTGCCAGCAGCTTAGTGAGCTCCTACAATGAGCAGTTCTTC.